The clone carrying this TCR beta chain was seen only a few times. The antigen is not known. Per the germline V gene, CDR1 is SQVTM and CDR2 is ANQGSEA. Trimming removed 7 bases at V and 10 bases at J, with 19 bases between. This CDR3 is 12 amino acids long. As for time point: persistent/refractory GD, antithyroid drugs over 5 years with positive TRAb. The TCR library was made from RNA that had been extracted from PBMCs in TRIzol. A peripheral blood sample, 8.5 to 9 milliliters in volume, was drawn into EDTA tubes. This sample is drawn from a study of regulatory T cells in long-lasting Graves disease. Construction of TCR beta libraries relied on iRepertoire HTBI primers and on Arm-PCR targeting CDR3 regions. Source study methods: Identification of gene segments yielded over 60 TRBV and 14 to 15 TRBJ across samples. One entry per CDR3 protein, called by TCRdb with MiXCR from the multiplex PCR reads. The V and J calls and clone size come from TCRdb's table, not from the authors' own analysis. The sample lists hundreds of thousands of distinct CDR3 sequences, about 20% occurring once.

Broader study findings: There were preferences for TRBV28, TRBJ1-2 and TRBJ2-5 in persistent disease. Persistent-disease Graves' patients showed less TCR diversity than new cases.

The sample consisted of peripheral blood mononuclear cells (PBMCs), taken when the disease was refractory, from a patient treated with antithyroid drugs. This clonotype was sampled from a female donor with Graves disease. This chain joins TRBV29-1 and TRBJ1-2; D is undetermined. As DNA, the CDR3 is TGCAGCGAAGCGGACGGCCGCGGAGACTACACCTTC. Its protein product is CSEADGRGDYTF.